These T cell receptor beta chains were read from a single sample in a study of neoadjuvant nivolumab and ipilimumab in lung cancer. The protocol was immunoSEQ multiplex PCR, while the TCRdb copy is restricted to in-frame clones and leaves out a portion. The table has 18,000 or so clones, 79% seen once. The sequences come from tumor tissue, collected after neoadjuvant nivolumab, alone or with ipilimumab, at or shortly before surgery. The source is an adult with non-small cell lung cancer. Both conserved end residues are part of each CDR3. A D gene is named only where the DNA matches it firmly.

cdr3_length	d_call	v_call	j_call	cdr3_aa
14	NA	TRBV6-5	TRBJ2-1	CASSASSSYNEQFF
15	TRBD2	TRBV18	TRBJ2-3	CASSLLAGVTDTQYF
15	TRBD2	TRBV2	TRBJ2-3	CASRGRGASTDTQYF
15	NA	TRBV5-4	TRBJ2-5	CASSSGRGYQETQYF
13	NA	TRBV28	TRBJ1-1	CASSLPPRTEAFF
13	NA	TRBV7-2	TRBJ1-2	CASSFRDSGGYTF
14	NA	TRBV7-9	TRBJ2-7	CASSLASSGYEQYF
15	TRBD1	TRBV9	TRBJ2-2	CASRVGQGRTGELFF
14	NA	TRBV5-1	TRBJ1-2	CASVAVRKTYGYTF
16	NA	TRBV7-2	TRBJ2-1	CASSSDSFSGGNEQFF
15	TRBD1	TRBV9	TRBJ1-2	CASSASRQGYGGYTF
14	TRBD1	TRBV30	TRBJ2-7	CAGRGTGAPGEQYF
14	TRBD2	TRBV7-2	TRBJ2-3	CASSLAGGGDTQYF
16	NA	TRBV2	TRBJ1-5	CASSEALTLGNQPQHF
14	NA	TRBV7-2	TRBJ2-3	CASSLARLVDTQYF
14	NA	TRBV7-2	TRBJ2-7	CASSFSLGVNEQYF
14	NA	TRBV5-4	TRBJ1-2	CASSLPGQDYGYTF
15	TRBD1	TRBV18	TRBJ1-2	CASSLPGQGNYGYTF
14	NA	TRBV9	TRBJ2-1	CASSVEGLRNEQFF
13	TRBD1	TRBV5-6	TRBJ1-2	CASSSAGGYGYTF
14	NA	TRBV11-3	TRBJ1-5	CASSIGQLNQPQHF
13	NA	TRBV30	TRBJ2-2	CAWGGILAGELFF
15	NA	TRBV4-3	TRBJ1-2	CASSQEVQAAYGYTF